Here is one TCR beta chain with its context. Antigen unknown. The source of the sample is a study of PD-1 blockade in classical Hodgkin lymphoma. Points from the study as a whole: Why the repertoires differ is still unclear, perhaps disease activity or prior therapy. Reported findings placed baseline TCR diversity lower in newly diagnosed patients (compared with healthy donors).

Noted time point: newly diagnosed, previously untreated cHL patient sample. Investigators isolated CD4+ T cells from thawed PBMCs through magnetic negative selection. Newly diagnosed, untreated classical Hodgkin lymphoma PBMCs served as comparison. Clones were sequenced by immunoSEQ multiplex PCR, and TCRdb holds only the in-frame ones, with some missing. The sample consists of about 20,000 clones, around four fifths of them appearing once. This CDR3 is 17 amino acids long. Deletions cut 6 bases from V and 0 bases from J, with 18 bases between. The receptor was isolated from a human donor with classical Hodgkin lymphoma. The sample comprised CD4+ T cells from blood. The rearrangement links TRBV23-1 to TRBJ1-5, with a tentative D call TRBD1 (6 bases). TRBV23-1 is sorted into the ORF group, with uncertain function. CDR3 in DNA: TGCGCCAGCAGCCGGGGGGGGCTCCCATATAGCAATCAGCCCCAGCATTTT. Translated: CASSRGGLPYSNQPQHF.